A single T cell receptor (beta chain) is shown here with its context. Its antigen is still unknown. The CDR3 covers 16 residues. Trimming cost V 2 bases and J 2 bases; bases outside gene matches: 7. The germline V gene has CDR1 SGHRS and CDR2 YFSETQ. These data come from a study of graft-versus-host responses after intestinal transplantation. In the study overall: The transplants performed in recipients were multivisceral, liver-intestinal, or isolated intestinal. Study results and caveats: Peak levels of circulating GvH clones tracked with early post-transplant HvG declines.

Clones were sequenced by immunoSEQ multiplex PCR, and TCRdb holds only the in-frame ones, with some missing. This table holds about 100,000 clones, approximately 84% found once. Material: unstimulated CD4+ T cells sorted from spleen or lymph node cells, obtained before transplant. J is TRBJ2-7 and V is TRBV5-1, with 10 bases aligning to TRBD2. The receptor's source is a human donor who was the organ donor for an intestinal transplant. The CDR3 loop reads CASSFDLSGGPYEQYF. Here the CDR3 DNA reads TGCGCCAGCAGCTTTGACCTTAGCGGGGGGCCCTACGAGCAGTACTTC.